The 29 T cell receptor beta chains below all came from one sample that was sequenced in a study of blood T cell repertoires in COVID-19. Sequencing used immunoSEQ multiplex PCR; TCRdb keeps in-frame clones, though not all of them. Of about 360,000 clones in the sample, around nine tenths were seen once. The sequencing sample was made of peripheral blood. The receptors originated from a human donor in a cohort sampled during active COVID-19.

The CDR3 coding sequence is TGCGCCAGCAGCCAATCCCCAGCGGGAGGTTCTGATACGCAGTATTTT. Protein: CASSQSPAGGSDTQYF. The chain couples TRBV4-1 to TRBJ2-3; TRBD2 agrees at 9 bases. The CDR3 loop spans 16 amino acids. Trimming took 2 bases from V and 6 from J; bases not matched to a gene: 9. Germline V gene data show CDR1 as MGHRA and CDR2 as YSYEKL.

This chain joins TRBV9 and TRBJ1-2; D unresolved. This CDR3 spans 14 amino acids. The germline V gene encodes CDR1 SGDLS and CDR2 YYNGEE. The V end was cut by 2 bases, the J end by 4 bases, with 12 bases between. The CDR3 DNA reads TGTGCCAGCAGCGTTTCGGGGTTAGGCTATGGCTACACCTTC. This sequence encodes CASSVSGLGYGYTF.

The chain is built from TRBV9 and TRBJ2-1; weak D call: TRBD2 (6 bases). There are 15 residues in the CDR3. V was trimmed by 0 bases and J by 6 bases, leaving 13 bases between them. Germline V CDR1 and CDR2: SGDLS, YYNGEE. The CDR3 loop is CASSVVISGLNEQFF. The CDR3 DNA sequence: TGTGCCAGCAGCGTAGTGATCTCGGGACTCAATGAGCAGTTCTTC.

J is TRBJ1-2 and V is TRBV6-5; no definite D call. The germline V and J ends were trimmed by 6 bases and 8 bases, with 19 bases remaining between them. The length of the CDR3 is 14 residues. Germline CDR1 reads MNHEY; CDR2 reads SVGAGI. The CDR3 DNA sequence: TGTGCCAGCAGCGACCGTAGGAGGAAGGAGGGCTACACCTTC. This translates into CASSDRRRKEGYTF.

This chain uses TRBV19 with TRBJ2-6, with TRBD2 as a possible D gene (5 bases). Germline V gene lookup returns CDR1 LNHDA and CDR2 SQIVND (reference sequence). The CDR3 covers 18 residues. The V and J ends lost 3 bases and 0 bases respectively, with 15 bases between them. The CDR3 reads CASSISSGDSSGANVLTF. The CDR3, as DNA: TGTGCCAGTAGTATCTCAAGCGGAGACTCCTCTGGGGCCAACGTCCTGACTTTC.

This clone was recorded only once. V is TRBV30 and J is TRBJ2-7, with D perhaps TRBD2 (7 bases). In germline, CDR1 is GTSNPN, CDR2 SVGIG (reference sequence). Between the trimmed V and J ends, which lost 3 bases and 2 bases, there was a span of 17 bases. The CDR3 is 15 residues long. Here the CDR3 DNA reads TGTGCCTGGAGAAGGGGGAGGGGATCCACCTACGAGCAGTACTTC. This encodes CAWRRGRGSTYEQYF.

This clone has a handful of counts. The gene calls are TRBV28 and TRBJ2-3, with 8 bases fitting TRBD2. V shed 6 bases, J shed 4 bases, and the junction held 12 bases outside the gene matches. Germline CDR1 and CDR2: MDHEN and SYDVKM. The CDR3 length is 16 residues. The CDR3 region has the DNA TGTGCCAGCAGCCTCCAGCGGGAGCCCTCCCCAGATACGCAGTATTTT. It encodes CASSLQREPSPDTQYF.

The V call is TRBV30, the J call TRBJ2-7; 11 bases map to TRBD2. Unmatched junction bases numbered 4, after V lost 2 bases and J lost 4 bases. The CDR3 totals 14 residues. Germline V lookup: CDR1 GTSNPN, CDR2 SVGIG (reference sequence). CDR3 coding DNA: TGTGCCTGGAGTAAGAGACTAGCGGGGTACGAGCAGTACTTC. The encoded protein is CAWSKRLAGYEQYF.

V and J are TRBV6-5 and TRBJ1-1; 9 nucleotides match TRBD1. With V trimmed by 2 bases and J by 7 bases, 8 bases remained unmatched. The CDR3 consists of 15 residues. From germline, CDR1 is MNHEY and CDR2 SVGAGI. CDR3 sequence (DNA): TGTGCCAGCAGTTACGACAGGGGGTGGGGGAATGAAGCTTTCTTT. It codes for CASSYDRGWGNEAFF.

The sample holds one count of this clone. The chain carries TRBV6-5 and TRBJ1-4; 8 nucleotides align to TRBD1. The V and J ends lost 6 bases and 7 bases, in that order; junction bases with no gene match: 7. The CDR3 consists of 14 residues. Germline CDR1 MNHEY, CDR2 SVGAGI. The CDR3: CASSRGQGAEKLFF. Here the CDR3 DNA reads TGTGCCAGCAGCCGCGGACAGGGTGCTGAAAAACTGTTTTTT.

The DNA for the CDR3 is TGTGCCAGCAGTAGACTAGGAGTGTCCTCCTACAATGAGCAGTTCTTC. It encodes CASSRLGVSSYNEQFF. The chain links TRBV27 to TRBJ2-1; D is possibly TRBD2 (6 bases). CDR1 and CDR2 (germline): MNHEY, SMNVEV (reference sequence). The CDR3 runs to 16 residues. Trimming shortened V by 5 bases and J by 0 bases, and 14 bases separated the two germline ends.

Turning to this clone: This specimen includes other DNA sequences encoding the same CDR3. This rearrangement joins TRBV5-1 to TRBJ2-1, with TRBD2 matching 11 bases. This CDR3 spans 16 amino acids. The V segment lost 2 bases and the J segment 0 bases; nucleotides outside the gene matches: 1. Germline V lookup: CDR1 SGHRS, CDR2 YFSETQ. The DNA of the CDR3 is TGCGCCAGCAGCTTAACTAGCGGGAGCTCCTACAATGAGCAGTTCTTC. Its translation is CASSLTSGSSYNEQFF.

The chain combines TRBV6-1 with TRBJ1-5, with a tentative D call TRBD1 (5 bases). Germline CDR1 is MNHNS and CDR2 is SASEGT. Trimming shortened V by 1 base and J by 7 bases, and 14 bases separated the two germline ends. The CDR3 is made up of 15 amino acids. CDR3 sequence (DNA): TGTGCCAGCAGTGAAGAGGTGGGGGGAAGCCAGCCCCAGCATTTT. Translating gives CASSEEVGGSQPQHF.

This chain joins TRBV20-1 and TRBJ2-7, with a possible D match to TRBD2 (5 bases). This CDR3 has 10 amino acids. V lost 7 bases and J 6 bases, leaving 10 bases between the germline ends. CDR1 DFQATT and CDR2 SNEGSKA come from the germline V gene (reference sequence). CDR3 region: CSDPGCEQYF. CDR3 nucleotides: TGCAGTGACCCGGGGTGCGAGCAGTACTTC.

This rearrangement joins TRBV7-8 to TRBJ1-4, with D perhaps TRBD1 (6 bases). CDR3 length equals 17 residues. The germline V gene has CDR1 SGHVS and CDR2 FQNEAQ. V was clipped by 5 bases and J by 8 bases, with 24 bases between them. CDR3 in amino acids: CASSLRPSQGGSEKLFF. In DNA, the CDR3 is TGTGCCAGCAGCCTCCGCCCATCACAGGGAGGGAGCGAAAAACTGTTTTTT.

The chain recombines TRBV27 with TRBJ1-4; 8 positions agree with TRBD1. V was pared by 6 bases and J by 8 bases, with 8 bases of the junction left unmatched. CDR1 and CDR2 (germline): MNHEY, SMNVEV (reference sequence). This CDR3 has 14 residues. The DNA for the CDR3 is TGTGCCAGCAGCCAGGGGGCGCAAAGGGAAAAACTGTTTTTT. Protein product: CASSQGAQREKLFF.

V gene TRBV24-1 combines with J gene TRBJ2-1; 9 bases agree with TRBD1. CDR1 and CDR2 from the germline V gene are KGHDR and SFDVKD. The junction had 4 bases not matched to a gene; V was cut back by 4 bases and J by 7 bases. The CDR3 totals 14 residues. CDR3 nucleotide sequence: TGTGCCACCAGTGACCCCGGGACAGGGAATGAGCAGTTCTTC. It is translated as CATSDPGTGNEQFF.

This chain links TRBV13 with TRBJ1-6; TRBD1 might be the D (6 bases). Trimming shortened V by 5 bases and J by 5 bases, and 16 bases separated the two germline ends. The V gene's germline CDR1 is PRHDT and CDR2 FYEKMQ (reference sequence). The CDR3 is 16 residues long. The CDR3, as DNA: TGTGCCAGCAGCCGAATCGGACAGCGAGATAATTCACCCCTCCACTTT. Residues: CASSRIGQRDNSPLHF.

The V call is TRBV29-1, the J call TRBJ2-3, with TRBD2 matching over 7 bases. Trimming took 6 bases from V and 3 from J; bases not matched to a gene: 12. This CDR3 contains 15 residues. Per germline, CDR1 SQVTM and CDR2 ANQGSEA. In nucleotides, the CDR3 is TGCAGCGTGTCGTTGCGGGACTACGCTACAGATACGCAGTATTTT. Protein product: CSVSLRDYATDTQYF.

To note about this clone: Possible read error: a much larger clone is one base away. The chain has TRBV5-4 and TRBJ1-1, with 7 bases aligning to TRBD1. J gave up 1 base and V 3 bases, and 0 bases lay outside the gene matches. CDR1 and CDR2 from the germline V gene are SGHNT and YYREEE (reference sequence). CDR3 length: 13 residues. CDR3 nucleotides: TGTGCCAGCAGCTGGGACAGGAACACTGAAGCTTTCTTT. It yields the protein CASSWDRNTEAFF.

This CDR3 is CASIQGAREQYF. The CDR3, as DNA: TGTGCCAGCATCCAGGGCGCTCGCGAGCAGTACTTC. The gene calls are TRBV6-5 and TRBJ2-7, with D possibly TRBD1 on 5 matching bases. Trimming pared 7 bases from V and 6 bases from J, leaving 13 bases between. CDR1 and CDR2 from the germline V gene are MNHEY and SVGAGI. The CDR3 is 12 residues long.

The chain is built from TRBV12-3 or TRBV12-4 and TRBJ1-1; no reliable D call. CDR3 length equals 13 residues. V was trimmed by 2 bases and J by 0 bases, leaving 4 bases between them. The DNA of the CDR3 is TGTGCCAGCAGTTTACAGGTGAACACTGAAGCTTTCTTT. Its protein product is CASSLQVNTEAFF.

Worth noting for this clone: Other DNA sequences of this sample code for an identical CDR3. V and J are TRBV19 and TRBJ1-1, with 9 nucleotides matching TRBD1. The trim removed 7 bases at V and 0 bases at J, leaving 6 bases unmatched. The CDR3 extends over 15 amino acids. Looked up from germline, CDR1 is LNHDA and CDR2 is SQIVND (reference sequence). The CDR3 nucleotides read TGTGCCAGTAACCCCGGGACAGGGATGAACACTGAAGCTTTCTTT. Its translation is CASNPGTGMNTEAFF.

V gene TRBV27 combines with J gene TRBJ1-4, with D perhaps matching TRBD1 (6 bases). This CDR3 has 14 amino acids. V dropped 5 bases and J dropped 8 bases, with 15 bases sitting between them. Germline values: CDR1 MNHEY, CDR2 SMNVEV (reference sequence). The chain's CDR3 is CASSPITGNEKLFF. The CDR3 coding sequence is TGTGCCAGCAGTCCTATCACAGGGAACGAAAAACTGTTTTTT.

The J gene is TRBJ1-6, the V gene TRBV11-1; D gene unclear. The germline V gene encodes CDR1 SGHAT and CDR2 FQDESV (reference sequence). CDR3 length: 14 residues. V was clipped by 3 bases and J by 6 bases, with 9 bases between them. CDR3 in amino acids: CASSFARSNSPLHF. CDR3 coding DNA: TGTGCCAGCAGCTTCGCCAGGTCTAATTCACCCCTCCACTTT.

This sequence joins TRBV19 and TRBJ1-1; D might be TRBD1 (5 bases). The CDR3 contains 13 residues. Germline CDR1 LNHDA, CDR2 SQIVND (reference sequence). Trimming took off 5 bases at V and 6 bases at J, with 13 bases between the two ends. The CDR3 bases are TGTGCCAGTAGTTTGGGACTATACCCTGAAGCTTTCTTT. This translates into CASSLGLYPEAFF.

J is TRBJ2-1 and V is TRBV5-6, with 8 positions matching TRBD1. The CDR3 totals 13 residues. J lost 10 bases, V lost 3 bases, and 6 bases had no gene match. Germline V gives CDR1 SGHDT, CDR2 YYEEEE. CDR3 sequence: CASSWVQGDEQFF. The DNA for the CDR3 is TGTGCCAGCAGCTGGGTACAGGGGGACGAGCAGTTCTTC.

This chain uses TRBV30 with TRBJ1-2; 7 bases line up with TRBD1. After removal of 5 bases from V and 8 bases from J, the junction contained 17 bases not matched to a gene. Germline V gene data show CDR1 as GTSNPN and CDR2 as SVGIG (reference sequence). The CDR3 totals 15 residues. The CDR3 coding sequence is TGTGCCTGGGAACCCGGGCGAGCAGGGGGTTGGGGCTACACCTTC. It translates to CAWEPGRAGGWGYTF.

The chain combines TRBV10-3 with TRBJ2-3; no definite D call. The length of the CDR3 is 15 residues. The V end lost 3 bases, the J end lost 2 bases, and 12 bases lay between the germline ends. CDR1 is ENHRY, CDR2 SYGVKD, per germline. The CDR3 loop is CAISDPARSTDTQYF. CDR3 nucleotides: TGTGCCATCAGTGATCCGGCGAGGTCCACAGATACGCAGTATTTT.